Each of the 32 T cell receptor beta chains below was sequenced from the same sample in a study of identical twins. TCRdb fed the 5' RACE reads into MiXCR, producing one record per CDR3 protein. Among some 1,700,000 distinct CDR3 sequences listed, under 35% were seen once. The specimen was cord blood. The receptor source for this set is a newborn girl in good health.

The genes are TRBV20-1 and TRBJ1-6; tentative D call: TRBD1 (6 bases). From germline, CDR1 is DFQATT and CDR2 SNEGSKA (reference sequence). The CDR3 sequence is 13 residues long. The V end was cut by 0 bases, the J end by 7 bases, with 7 bases between. The CDR3 is CSARDQGNSPLHF. Here the CDR3 DNA reads TGCAGTGCTAGAGATCAGGGGAATTCACCCCTCCACTTT.

This clonotype has a count of ten or more. This chain uses TRBV20-1 with TRBJ2-7; weak D call: TRBD2 (5 bases). Per the germline V gene, CDR1 is DFQATT and CDR2 is SNEGSKA (reference sequence). With 3 bases removed from V and 0 bases from J, the gap between germline ends came to 15 bases. The CDR3 has 15 residues. CDR3: CSARSLVGSSYEQYF. In DNA, the CDR3 is TGCAGTGCTAGGAGCCTTGTGGGGAGCTCCTACGAGCAGTACTTC.

The J gene is TRBJ2-1, the V gene TRBV3-1; TRBD2 matches 7 bases. From germline, CDR1 is LGHDT and CDR2 YNNKEL (reference sequence). The CDR3 loop spans 17 amino acids. The trim removed 6 bases at V and 10 bases at J, leaving 21 bases unmatched. CDR3 sequence reads: CASSQNRDYSLSREQFF. The CDR3 DNA reads as TGTGCCAGCAGTCAGAACCGGGACTACTCTCTTTCTCGGGAGCAGTTCTTC.

This sequence joins TRBV25-1 and TRBJ2-7; maybe TRBD2 (5 bases). Deletions cut 7 bases from V and 7 bases from J, with 17 bases between. The CDR3 has 13 amino acids. Germline-derived CDR1 and CDR2 are MGHDK and SYGVNS. CDR3 in amino acids: CASKAGPYNEQYF. The CDR3 coding sequence is TGTGCCAGCAAGGCGGGCCCCTACAATGAGCAGTACTTC.

The V and J genes are TRBV5-1 and TRBJ2-3, with D possibly TRBD2 on 5 matching bases. The CDR3 length is 14 residues. Trimming took off 5 bases at V and 2 bases at J, with 12 bases between the two ends. The germline gives CDR1 SGHRS, CDR2 YFSETQ. The CDR3 protein is CASRSREFTDTQYF. The CDR3 DNA reads as TGCGCCAGCAGGTCCCGGGAATTCACAGATACGCAGTATTTT.

A few counts support this clonotype. The chain carries TRBV15 and TRBJ2-7; D gene ambiguous. CDR1 and CDR2 (germline): LNHNV, YYDKDF (reference sequence). The ends were cut back, 1 base at V and 0 bases at J, with 4 bases in the middle. The CDR3 loop spans 13 amino acids. The CDR3: CATSRGHSYEQYF. The CDR3 nucleotides are TGTGCCACCAGCAGAGGACACTCCTACGAGCAGTACTTC.

The rearrangement joins TRBV20-1 to TRBJ1-2; D is uncertain. CDR1 and CDR2 (germline): DFQATT, SNEGSKA (reference sequence). The V and J ends lost 2 bases and 4 bases respectively, with 17 bases between them. This CDR3 has 15 residues. The chain's CDR3 is CSARPFDGNLYGYTF. CDR3 DNA: TGCAGTGCTAGACCCTTCGACGGGAACCTCTATGGCTACACCTTC.

The V call is TRBV4-1, the J call TRBJ2-1, with 9 nucleotides matching TRBD2. The J segment lost 6 bases and the V segment lost 3 bases, leaving 3 bases of the junction unmatched. Germline-derived CDR1 and CDR2 are MGHRA and YSYEKL. CDR3 size: 14 residues. The CDR3 reads CASSHVGLANEQFF. As DNA, the CDR3 is TGCGCCAGCAGCCATGTGGGACTAGCCAATGAGCAGTTCTTC.

This clonotype was seen a handful of times. The chain couples TRBV14 to TRBJ2-3; D assignment may be TRBD1 or TRBD2 (6 bases each). With 4 bases removed from V and 9 bases from J, the gap between germline ends came to 14 bases. The CDR3 is 13 residues long. Germline loops: CDR1 SGHDN, CDR2 FVKESK. The CDR3 nucleotides read TGTGCCAGCAGCCTACAGGGACGGGGGACGCAGTATTTT. Encoded protein: CASSLQGRGTQYF. The variable domain in full, completed from reference TRBV14 and TRBJ2-3, reads EAGVTQFPSHSVIEKGQTVTLRCDPISGHDNLYWYRRVMGKEIKFLLHFVKESKQDESGMPNNRFLAERTGGTYSTLKVQPAELEDSGVYFCASSLQGRGTQYFGPGTRLTVL.

This clonotype was seen just once. This may stem from a read error, because a much larger clone lies one nucleotide away. V and J are TRBV4-1 and TRBJ2-1; no definite D call. The last part of the DNA fits TRBJ2-7 better; the J call may be wrong. Germline CDR1 reads MGHRA; CDR2 reads YSYEKL. CDR3 size: 18 residues. CDR3 bases: TGCGCCAGCAGCCAAGCGGGCAGGTCAGCTTCTTACTACAATGAGCAGTACTTC. It specifies CASSQAGRSASYYNEQYF.

The chain uses TRBV10-3 and TRBJ2-2; TRBD1 agrees at 12 bases. The V segment lost 8 bases and the J segment 4 bases; nucleotides outside the gene matches: 5. Germline CDR1 is ENHRY and CDR2 is SYGVKD. This CDR3 is 15 amino acids long. The chain's CDR3 is CAIRDRGPATGELFF. CDR3 coding DNA: TGTGCCATCCGGGACAGGGGGCCGGCCACCGGGGAGCTGTTTTTT.

V is TRBV19 and J is TRBJ1-1; TRBD1 agrees at 8 bases. This CDR3 is built from 18 residues. CDR1 is LNHDA, CDR2 SQIVND, per germline (reference sequence). The trim removed 5 bases at V and 1 base at J, leaving 15 bases unmatched. CDR3 nucleotides: TGTGCCAGTAGTCGAGGACAGGGACTTCGGGAGGGGAACACTGAAGCTTTCTTT. Its protein product is CASSRGQGLREGNTEAFF.

A few counts support this clonotype. The chain links TRBV7-9 to TRBJ1-1; D gene ambiguous. The CDR3 length is 14 residues. The V end lost 6 bases, the J end lost 0 bases, and 11 bases lay between the germline ends. Germline V gives CDR1 SEHNR, CDR2 FQNEAQ (reference sequence). This CDR3 is CASSGQRLNTEAFF. The CDR3 bases are TGTGCCAGCAGTGGGCAGCGCCTGAACACTGAAGCTTTCTTT.

The chain combines TRBV2 with TRBJ2-5, with 7 bases fitting TRBD2. Trimming removed 5 bases from V and 5 bases from J; junction bases left unmatched: 11. This CDR3 is built from 15 residues. Germline V gene lookup returns CDR1 SNHLY and CDR2 FYNNEI. CDR3 residues: CASSLAGTYGETQYF. CDR3 bases: TGTGCCAGCAGTTTAGCGGGCACCTACGGGGAGACCCAGTACTTC. Variable domain in full (rest from reference TRBV2 and TRBJ2-5): EPEVTQTPSHQVTQMGQEVILRCVPISNHLYFYWYRQILGQKVEFLVSFYNNEISEKSEIFDDQFSVERPDGSNFTLKIRSTKLEDSAMYFCASSLAGTYGETQYFGPGTRLLVL.

The table lists this clonotype with a few counts. This chain links TRBV12-3 or TRBV12-4 with TRBJ2-3; TRBD1 matches at 9 bases. CDR3 length: 16 amino acids. V was pared by 4 bases and J by 3 bases, with 8 bases of the junction left unmatched. CDR3 in DNA: TGTGCCAGCAGTTCAAGCGGGACAGGGTTTACAGATACGCAGTATTTT. Amino acid sequence: CASSSSGTGFTDTQYF.

This clonotype has a handful of counts. V is TRBV20-1 and J is TRBJ1-2; 7 bases agree with TRBD1. In germline, CDR1 is DFQATT, CDR2 SNEGSKA (reference sequence). The CDR3 totals 16 residues. Unmatched junction bases numbered 7, after V lost 0 bases and J lost 0 bases. The CDR3, as DNA: TGCAGTGCTAGAGACCCGACAGGGCGAGCTAACTATGGCTACACCTTC. This encodes CSARDPTGRANYGYTF.

This clonotype was seen a few times. The V call is TRBV13, the J call TRBJ2-4, with D maybe TRBD2 (5 bases). The CDR3 has 15 amino acids. Germline CDR1 and CDR2: PRHDT and FYEKMQ (reference sequence). The V gene lost 1 base and the J gene lost 13 bases, with 20 bases spanning the gap. The CDR3 region has the DNA TGTGCCAGCAGCTTAGAGGCTAGCCCGCACTTAGGGCAGTACTTC. Translation gives CASSLEASPHLGQYF.

This CDR3 reads CASSPSMGVKAFF. CDR3 bases: TGTGCCAGCAGTCCGAGTATGGGGGTCAAAGCTTTCTTT. V gene TRBV2 combines with J gene TRBJ1-1, with D tentatively TRBD1 (5 bases). The germline V gene has CDR1 SNHLY and CDR2 FYNNEI. This CDR3 comprises 13 residues. Between the trimmed V and J ends, which lost 5 bases and 9 bases, there was a span of 16 bases. The whole variable domain, remainder taken from reference TRBV2 and TRBJ1-1, is EPEVTQTPSHQVTQMGQEVILRCVPISNHLYFYWYRQILGQKVEFLVSFYNNEISEKSEIFDDQFSVERPDGSNFTLKIRSTKLEDSAMYFCASSPSMGVKAFFGQGTRLTVV.

This clonotype was seen a few times. This chain links TRBV10-3 with TRBJ2-7, with 8 positions matching TRBD1. Germline CDR1 ENHRY, CDR2 SYGVKD. V was clipped by 2 bases and J by 3 bases; unmatched bases: 6. The CDR3 loop spans 15 amino acids. The CDR3 protein is CAISEGDRTIYEQYF. As DNA, the CDR3 is TGTGCCATCAGTGAGGGGGACAGGACTATCTACGAGCAGTACTTC.

The chain combines TRBV9 with TRBJ1-2; 7 bases align to TRBD1. Germline V lookup: CDR1 SGDLS, CDR2 YYNGEE. V lost 3 bases and J lost 4; bases outside the gene matches: 6. The length of the CDR3 is 14 residues. The CDR3 loop reads CASSAGGSLYGYTF. DNA of the CDR3: TGTGCCAGCAGCGCAGGGGGGTCCCTCTATGGCTACACCTTC.

The gene calls are TRBV20-1 and TRBJ1-2, with D unresolved. The V gene lost 0 bases and the J gene lost 2 bases, with 13 bases spanning the gap. CDR3 length: 15 residues. Germline values: CDR1 DFQATT, CDR2 SNEGSKA (reference sequence). The CDR3 DNA sequence: TGCAGTGCTAGAGAGCTTAGTGAGTACAACTATGGCTACACCTTC. Its protein is CSARELSEYNYGYTF.

This clonotype was detected a few times. The rearrangement uses TRBV28 and TRBJ2-5; D is ambiguous. The CDR3 totals 17 residues. Between the trimmed V and J ends, which lost 8 bases and 0 bases, there was a span of 22 bases. Germline CDR1 and CDR2: MDHEN and SYDVKM. CDR3 protein: CASGFLLTGRDQETQYF. CDR3 coding DNA: TGTGCCAGCGGATTTTTGTTGACGGGCCGAGACCAAGAGACCCAGTACTTC.

Only a few counts were recorded for this clonotype. This chain joins TRBV20-1 and TRBJ2-3; TRBD2 is a possible D gene (6 bases). Germline CDR1 reads DFQATT; CDR2 reads SNEGSKA (reference sequence). Trimming removed 3 bases from V and 2 bases from J, with 21 bases in between. CDR3 size: 17 residues. CDR3 sequence: CSARDPGGLTFTDTQYF. The CDR3 nucleotides read TGCAGTGCTAGGGACCCCGGGGGACTCACCTTCACAGATACGCAGTATTTT.

The chain couples TRBV7-2 to TRBJ2-3; 7 nucleotides align to TRBD2. Germline CDR1 is SGHTA and CDR2 is FQGNSA. Trimming took 4 bases from V and 4 from J; bases not matched to a gene: 8. The CDR3 is 15 amino acids. The DNA for the CDR3 is TGTGCCAGCAGCTCCGCACCCCTAGCGGCAGATACGCAGTATTTT. Its protein product is CASSSAPLAADTQYF.

This clonotype has more than one count but fewer than ten. The chain uses TRBV10-3 and TRBJ2-5; the D is unclear. This CDR3 region has 15 residues. The ends were cut back, 1 base at V and 11 bases at J, with 20 bases in the middle. CDR1 is ENHRY, CDR2 SYGVKD, per germline. CDR3 loop: CAISELALAKNEQYF. CDR3 bases: TGTGCCATCAGTGAGTTGGCGCTGGCTAAGAATGAGCAGTACTTC.

The chain links TRBV2 to TRBJ2-5; 9 nucleotides agree with TRBD2. The length of the CDR3 is 13 residues. V was pared by 11 bases and J by 11 bases, with 15 bases of the junction left unmatched. The germline V gene encodes CDR1 SNHLY and CDR2 FYNNEI. Written as DNA, the CDR3 is TGTGCCGGAGGAGCGGGAGGACTCAATGAGCAGTACTTC. Translating it yields CAGGAGGLNEQYF.

The J gene is TRBJ1-4, the V gene TRBV18; D unclear. V shed 1 base and J shed 0 bases, with 15 bases lying between them. The CDR3 sequence is 18 residues long. Germline CDR1 and CDR2: KGHSH and LQKENI. CDR3 in amino acids: CASSPLETGVTTNEKLFF. For the CDR3, the DNA is TGTGCCAGCTCACCACTTGAAACCGGAGTTACAACTAATGAAAAACTGTTTTTT. Drawing the rest from reference TRBV18 and TRBJ1-4, the complete variable domain is NAGVMQNPRHLVRRRGQEARLRCSPMKGHSHVYWYRQLPEEGLKFMVYLQKENIIDESGMPKERFSAEFPKEGPSILRIQQVVRGDSAAYFCASSPLETGVTTNEKLFFGSGTQLSVL.

DNA of the CDR3: TGTGCCATCAGGCAACGGGTCCAAGAGACCCAGTACTTC. Protein: CAIRQRVQETQYF. V is TRBV10-3 and J is TRBJ2-5; no firm D call. CDR3 size: 13 residues. Germline V gene lookup returns CDR1 ENHRY and CDR2 SYGVKD. Trimming cost V 6 bases and J 1 base, with 9 bases left between them.

This chain connects TRBV7-9 to TRBJ2-1; 8 bases align to TRBD2. With 3 bases clipped from V and 2 bases from J, the junction kept 3 bases outside the gene matches. This CDR3 is 15 amino acids long. CDR1 and CDR2 from the germline V gene are SEHNR and FQNEAQ (reference sequence). The CDR3: CASSFWTSPYNEQFF. The CDR3 region has the DNA TGTGCCAGCAGCTTTTGGACTAGCCCCTACAATGAGCAGTTCTTC.

This clonotype was found many times. This rearrangement joins TRBV12-3 or TRBV12-4 to TRBJ1-2; TRBD1 agrees at 7 bases. The CDR3 has 12 residues. Trimming at V came to 5 bases and at J to 7 bases, leaving 4 bases not matched to a gene. CDR3 sequence: CASSPGTVGYTF. The CDR3 DNA reads as TGTGCCAGCAGTCCCGGGACAGTTGGCTACACCTTC.

This clonotype was counted ten times or more. The junction does not match germline at one end; this may be a read error. V is TRBV5-1 and J is TRBJ2-6; D remains unclear. The CDR3 is 14 residues long. CDR1 and CDR2 from the germline V gene are SGHRS and YFSETQ. CDR3 DNA sequence: TGTGCCAGCAGCTCCTCGTCTGGGGCCAACGTCCTGACTTTC. Protein: CASSSSSGANVLTF.

The V call is TRBV3-1, the J call TRBJ1-1; the D gene is possibly TRBD1 (6 bases). With 7 bases removed from V and 1 base from J, the gap between germline ends came to 13 bases. Germline V gene sequence: CDR1 LGHDT, CDR2 YNNKEL (reference sequence). The CDR3 spans 14 residues. CDR3 protein: CASTRGARNTEAFF. CDR3 DNA sequence: TGTGCCAGCACGAGGGGGGCGAGGAACACTGAAGCTTTCTTT.